The T cell receptor (beta chain) under discussion was sequenced for a study of shared clonotypes between healthy human individuals. Study-wide results and caveats: Represented diversity, genetic and exposure-history alike, was limited by few donors.

The assay was run at deep level. The authors sequenced unsorted PBMC DNA on ten immunoSEQ deep assay plates. Study processing details: As immunoSEQ supplied junction-only sequences (without quality scores), filtering differed. Using immunoSEQ multiplex PCR, the repertoire was profiled, and TCRdb retains in-frame clones only, with some absent. V, J and clone size are those of that table, while D and trimming were read from the DNA. The sample has around 530,000 clones; just over 75% are singletons. With respect to this clone: The antigen is undetermined.

Sequencing used PBMCs. The TCR sequence derives from a woman aged 40 to 50 in good health. Some clones in this sample may be carry-over from other donors' samples.

CDR3 coding DNA: TGTGCCAGCAGCCCAGGACTAGCGGGGTTGAACACCGGGGAGCTGTTTTTT. As protein: CASSPGLAGLNTGELFF. The chain has TRBV2 and TRBJ2-2; TRBD2 aligns across 12 bases. The V and J ends lost 6 bases and 1 base, in that order; junction bases with no gene match: 6. CDR1 is SNHLY, CDR2 FYNNEI, per germline. The CDR3 has 17 amino acids.